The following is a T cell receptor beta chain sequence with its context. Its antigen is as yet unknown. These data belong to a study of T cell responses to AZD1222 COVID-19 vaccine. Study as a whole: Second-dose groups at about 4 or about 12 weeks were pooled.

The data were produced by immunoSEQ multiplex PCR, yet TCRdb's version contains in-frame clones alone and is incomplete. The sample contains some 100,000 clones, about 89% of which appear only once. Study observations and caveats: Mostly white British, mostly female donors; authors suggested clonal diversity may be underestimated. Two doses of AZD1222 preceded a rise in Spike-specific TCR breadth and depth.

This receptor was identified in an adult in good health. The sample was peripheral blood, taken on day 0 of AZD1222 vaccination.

The CDR3 DNA reads TGTGCCAGCAGCGTGACAGATGATAACACTGAAGCTTTCTTT. Its protein is CASSVTDDNTEAFF. This chain connects TRBV9 to TRBJ1-1; weak D call: TRBD1 (5 bases). The V end lost 2 bases, the J end lost 2 bases, and 10 bases lay between the germline ends. The CDR3 consists of 14 residues. CDR1 and CDR2 from the germline V gene are SGDLS and YYNGEE.